This entry is about one T cell receptor (beta chain). What it recognizes is unknown. The sample comes from a study of T cell responses to AZD1222 COVID-19 vaccine. The study's findings and limits: Clonal diversity was possibly underestimated; the donors were predominantly white British and more often female.

Repertoires were generated with immunoSEQ multiplex PCR, while TCRdb's copy carries only in-frame clones and drops some. The sample consists of approximately 100,000 clones, approximately 90% of them appearing once. Germline V gives CDR1 MNHEY, CDR2 SVGAGI. CDR3 size: 15 residues. Trimming removed 8 bases from V and 1 base from J, with 17 bases in between. The chain is built from TRBV6-5 and TRBJ1-1; no clear D gene. Sequenced here: peripheral blood, sampled 28 days after the second AZD1222 dose. The source is an adult who received the AZD1222 COVID-19 vaccine. The CDR3 sequence: CASRPGVWENTEAFF. CDR3 sequence (DNA): TGTGCCAGCCGCCCCGGGGTGTGGGAGAACACTGAAGCTTTCTTT.